Below are 17 T cell receptor beta chains sequenced from a single sample in a study of blood T cell repertoires in COVID-19. Sequencing was performed with immunoSEQ multiplex PCR; in TCRdb, only in-frame clones are kept and a portion is missing. There are 180,000 or so clones in the sample; 75% to 85% occur only once, and about 15% lies in the top ten. Sequenced input: PBMCs or T cells enriched from blood (not recorded which). The receptors were sampled from a man aged 45 to 65 who had recovered from COVID-19.

The rearrangement uses TRBV5-4 and TRBJ1-2; 10 bases match TRBD1. V shed 5 bases and J 8 bases; nucleotides not matched to a gene: 6. The CDR3 is 13 amino acids. Germline CDR1 is SGHNT and CDR2 is YYREEE (reference sequence). DNA of the CDR3: TGTGCCAGCAGTGCGGGACAGGGGCTAGGCTACACCTTC. Translating gives CASSAGQGLGYTF.

This clone appeared a single time. The CDR3 sequence is CASSLDSTSEAFF. The DNA of the CDR3 is TGCGCCAGCAGCTTGGACAGTACCTCTGAAGCTTTCTTT. The chain combines TRBV5-1 with TRBJ1-1, with D hard to call. The germline V gene encodes CDR1 SGHRS and CDR2 YFSETQ. With 0 bases removed from V and 6 bases from J, the gap between germline ends came to 9 bases. CDR3 length: 13 residues.

The chain carries TRBV4-1 and TRBJ2-7; TRBD2 might be the D (7 bases). The V end was cut by 0 bases, the J end by 0 bases, with 12 bases between. Germline CDR1 reads MGHRA; CDR2 reads YSYEKL. This CDR3 spans 16 amino acids. The DNA of the CDR3 is TGCGCCAGCAGCCAAGATGGGGGGGGCATCTCCTACGAGCAGTACTTC. Its translation: CASSQDGGGISYEQYF.

The rearrangement joins TRBV7-6 to TRBJ1-4, with D perhaps TRBD1 (6 bases). The CDR3 totals 16 residues. The germline gives CDR1 SGHVS, CDR2 FNYEAQ. Between the trimmed V and J ends, which lost 5 bases and 0 bases, there was a span of 13 bases. The CDR3 DNA reads as TGTGCCAGCAGCACTCGGACAGCCCCAACTAATGAAAAACTGTTTTTT. As protein: CASSTRTAPTNEKLFF.

The chain is built from TRBV5-1 and TRBJ1-6; 7 nucleotides align to TRBD1. The CDR3 runs 15 residues. CDR1 is SGHRS and CDR2 is YFSETQ in the germline V gene. The J segment lost 7 bases and the V segment lost 0 bases, leaving 4 bases of the junction unmatched. CDR3: CASSLAEGANSPLHF. In DNA, the CDR3 is TGCGCCAGCAGCTTGGCCGAGGGGGCCAATTCACCCCTCCACTTT.

V usage is TRBV7-9 and J usage is TRBJ2-3; 9 positions match TRBD1. The V gene's germline CDR1 is SEHNR and CDR2 FQNEAQ (reference sequence). The CDR3 extends over 15 amino acids. V lost 5 bases and J lost 10; bases outside the gene matches: 13. For the CDR3, the DNA is TGTGCCAGCAGCACCACAGGGGGCGAAGGTTGGGCGCAGTATTTT. Translating it yields CASSTTGGEGWAQYF.

The chain carries TRBV9 and TRBJ2-6; 10 positions match TRBD1. Trimming removed 7 bases from V and 2 bases from J; junction bases left unmatched: 3. Per germline, CDR1 SGDLS and CDR2 YYNGEE. CDR3 length: 15 residues. The CDR3 is CASRQGATGANVLTF. The DNA of the CDR3 is TGTGCCAGCCGACAGGGGGCAACTGGGGCCAACGTCCTGACTTTC.

The chain joins TRBV7-8 to TRBJ1-5; D gene ambiguous. V lost 5 bases, J lost 0 bases, and 11 bases lay in between. The CDR3 contains 15 residues. CDR1 is SGHVS and CDR2 is FQNEAQ in the germline V gene. DNA of the CDR3: TGTGCCAGCAGCCGCGACGGGGATAGCAATCAGCCCCAGCATTTT. Translating it yields CASSRDGDSNQPQHF.

The chain joins TRBV6-5 to TRBJ2-4; TRBD1 might be the D (6 bases). This CDR3 is built from 15 residues. The germline V gene has CDR1 MNHEY and CDR2 SVGAGI. The ends were cut back, 6 bases at V and 8 bases at J, with 20 bases in the middle. DNA of the CDR3: TGTGCCAGCAGCGCTCGGGACATAAATGGGGACATTCAGTACTTC. It codes for CASSARDINGDIQYF.

This chain joins TRBV5-1 and TRBJ1-2, with TRBD1 matching 7 bases. The CDR3 spans 13 residues. CDR1 is SGHRS, CDR2 YFSETQ, per germline. V lost 0 bases, J lost 8 bases, and 4 bases stayed unmatched. The CDR3, as DNA: TGCGCCAGCAGCTTGGACAGGGGCTCGGGCTACACCTTC. As protein: CASSLDRGSGYTF.

This chain uses TRBV5-1 with TRBJ2-5, with TRBD2 matching 10 bases. CDR3 length: 14 amino acids. The germline CDR1 and CDR2 sequences are SGHRS and YFSETQ. V shed 3 bases and J 2 bases; nucleotides not matched to a gene: 1. The CDR3 region has the DNA TGCGCCAGCAGCTCGACTAGCGGGCAAGAGACCCAGTACTTC. Protein sequence: CASSSTSGQETQYF.

This rearrangement joins TRBV2 to TRBJ2-5, with 8 positions matching TRBD2. CDR3 length equals 13 residues. CDR1 is SNHLY, CDR2 FYNNEI, per germline. The V gene end was trimmed by 7 bases and the J gene end by 5 bases; junction bases not matched to a gene: 6. CDR3 amino acids: CASNGIAGETQYF. CDR3 bases: TGTGCCAGCAATGGGATAGCGGGGGAGACCCAGTACTTC. The full variable domain, its missing parts supplied by reference TRBV2 and TRBJ2-5, is EPEVTQTPSHQVTQMGQEVILRCVPISNHLYFYWYRQILGQKVEFLVSFYNNEISEKSEIFDDQFSVERPDGSNFTLKIRSTKLEDSAMYFCASNGIAGETQYFGPGTRLLVL.

This clone was counted a few times. CDR3 sequence reads: CASSQPGCESGNTIYF. In nucleotides, the CDR3 is TGCGCCAGCAGTCAGCCAGGATGTGAATCTGGAAACACCATATATTTT. The chain carries TRBV23-1 and TRBJ1-3; no clear D. TRBV23-1 is flagged as an ORF with uncertain function. V shed 3 bases and J shed 1 base, with 13 bases lying between them. The CDR3 covers 16 residues.

In its sample, this clone was seen many times. This rearrangement joins TRBV7-6 to TRBJ1-4; D remains unclear. V lost 4 bases, J lost 3 bases, and 12 bases lay in between. Germline CDR1 reads SGHVS; CDR2 reads FNYEAQ. The CDR3 sequence is 15 residues long. The CDR3: CASSSSIGANEKLFF. The DNA for the CDR3 is TGTGCCAGCAGCTCTAGCATCGGGGCTAATGAAAAACTGTTTTTT.

With respect to this clone: Other DNA sequences within the sample encode an identical CDR3. The genes are TRBV2 and TRBJ1-5; D is undetermined. Between the trimmed V and J ends, which lost 1 base and 0 bases, there was a span of 7 bases. Germline assignment: CDR1 SNHLY and CDR2 FYNNEI. The CDR3 sequence is 15 residues long. CDR3 protein: CASSEGHNSNQPQHF. DNA of the CDR3: TGTGCCAGCAGTGAAGGACATAATAGCAATCAGCCCCAGCATTTT.

This chain uses TRBV7-3 with TRBJ2-5, with TRBD2 matching 10 bases. Germline V gene data show CDR1 as SGHTA and CDR2 as FQGTGA. Trimming took 4 bases from V and 5 from J; bases not matched to a gene: 1. This CDR3 has 13 residues. The CDR3 loop reads CASSSGLAETQYF. The CDR3 DNA follows: TGTGCCAGCAGCTCGGGACTAGCGGAGACCCAGTACTTC. The whole variable domain, remainder taken from reference TRBV7-3 and TRBJ2-5, is GAGVSQTPSNKVTEKGKYVELRCDPISGHTALYWYRQSLGQGPEFLIYFQGTGAADDSGLPNDRFFAVRPEGSVSTLKIQRTERGDSAVYLCASSSGLAETQYFGPGTRLLVL.

This clone was counted a few times. This sequence joins TRBV5-4 and TRBJ1-2, with TRBD1 matching over 7 bases. CDR3 length equals 14 residues. Germline CDR1 SGHNT, CDR2 YYREEE (reference sequence). V trimming: 4 bases; J trimming: 4 bases; junction bases outside the gene matches: 7. The CDR3 spells CASSRTGQLYGYTF. CDR3 nucleotide sequence: TGTGCCAGCAGCCGCACGGGACAGCTCTATGGCTACACCTTC.